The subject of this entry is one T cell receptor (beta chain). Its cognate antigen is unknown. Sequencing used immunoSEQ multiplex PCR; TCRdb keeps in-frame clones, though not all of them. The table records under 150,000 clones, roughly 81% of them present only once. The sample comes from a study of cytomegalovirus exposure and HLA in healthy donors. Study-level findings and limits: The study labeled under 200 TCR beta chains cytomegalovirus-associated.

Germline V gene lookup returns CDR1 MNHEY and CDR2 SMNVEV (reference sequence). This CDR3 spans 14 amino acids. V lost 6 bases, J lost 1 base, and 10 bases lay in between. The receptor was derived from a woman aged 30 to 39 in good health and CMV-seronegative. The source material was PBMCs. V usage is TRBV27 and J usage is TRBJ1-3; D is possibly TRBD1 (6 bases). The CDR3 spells CASSRDKSGNTIYF. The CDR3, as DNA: TGTGCCAGCAGCCGGGACAAATCTGGAAACACCATATATTTT.